This T cell receptor (beta chain) was captured in a study of shared clonotypes between healthy human individuals (dated by TCRdb to 2018 to 2021). With respect to the entire study: Three men and two women, aged 18 to 49 years, made up the cohort. For each donor, CD4 naive and CD4 memory were each given three plates, CD8 naive was given two plates, and CD8 memory was given one plate. Each donor's leukapheresis produced roughly between roughly 0.85 and 10 billion PBMCs. Libraries were prepared and TCR repertoires were sequenced by different laboratories using diverse techniques, in order to increase sequencing depth and limit assay-specific biases. Blood TCR repertoires of about 5 healthy adults were deeply sequenced to estimate repertoire size and the extent of clonotype sharing between individuals. Results the study describes overall, beyond this receptor: Rarefaction of sorted-subset datasets indicated incomplete sequencing despite the large sequencing depth. Based on pairwise subsampling, the degree of clonotype sharing among donors was expected to be affected by sequencing depth. Compared with non-shared clonotypes, clonotypes shared by all four sorted-subset donors had higher generation probabilities. The genetic and exposure-history diversity represented was limited by the small number of donors. Naive subsets generally had larger estimated clonotype richness than memory subsets did. Sampling was limited to blood, and TCR repertoires in tissue likely differ from TCR repertoires in blood. Sharing across a few donors was observed for around 5% of naive CD4, about 3.2% of naive CD8, about 2.5% of memory CD4, and less than 0.45% of memory CD8 clonotypes.

Using the deep immunoSEQ assay, multiplex PCR amplified TCR CDR3 regions from genomic DNA. Genomic DNA extracted from each cell subset was distributed evenly over all wells of several immunoSEQ 96-well plates, and each plate served as one replicate. For sorted subsets, each replicate PCR was loaded with roughly 200 ng genomic DNA, equivalent to roughly 30,000 T cell genomes. The purified libraries were quantified using a Qubit 3.0 fluorometer, sized with a Bioanalyzer 2100, and then quantified again using the KAPA Library Quantification kit. Every immunoSEQ 96-well plate was sequenced on a separate single-read 150-cycle Illumina NextSeq 550 flow cell. Concerning the study's data processing: Because only junctional sequences without quality scores were contained in the immunoSEQ output, filtering matching that applied to full-length reads could not be performed. Sequences were annotated with PyIR, a Python wrapper for IgBLAST v1.9, using IMGT germline references to assign V/J genes and CDR3. Any read was removed if the V/J assignment was weak (E-value above 1e-6), the CDR3 was missing, or the read contained stop codons, out-of-frame junctions, or ambiguous translated residues. V3J clonotypes were defined as sequences sharing an identical inferred V gene, J gene, and CDR3 amino acid sequence. Percentage overlap between repertoires was calculated by dividing the number of shared unique clonotypes by the size of the smaller repertoire. Repertoire richness was assessed with RTK rarefaction, the Chao1 estimator, and Recon v2.1 estimates of unobserved clonotypes. Generation probabilities for all TCRbeta clonotypes obtained by the gDNA method from a handful of donors were computed using OLGA. TCRdb took this table from immuneACCESS and kept in-frame rearrangements with V and J called. Such tables lack part of the clones; where checked against another copy, unresolved V genes explain under half of the gap, and the rest is unexplained. V, J and clone size are taken as reported in that table, and D and trimming were inferred from the DNA itself. The sample table holds roughly 520,000 clones, of which roughly 95% were seen once. The ten largest account for about 0.059% of the sample.

CDR1 and CDR2, per the germline V gene, are SGHVS and FQNEAQ. Trimming removed 1 base from V and 3 bases from J, leaving 17 bases between the germline ends. The CDR3 has 17 amino acids, counting the end cysteine and phenylalanine. The sequence is cut down to CDR3 DNA, 51 bases in frame from base 1. Details on this clone: Its antigen remains undetermined. Per-base quality was not reported, and no clone a single base away is much larger than it.

The donors were healthy, HIV-negative adults with no recently reported acute infections or vaccinations. Only Caucasian adults living in Nashville, Tennessee, USA were represented among the donors. CD4+ T cells were enriched through magnetic negative selection, after which naive cells were positively selected on CD45RA and the remaining negative fraction served as the memory subset. Blood was collected by leukapheresis, and PBMCs were isolated by Ficoll-Histopaque density gradient centrifugation and then cryopreserved in liquid nitrogen vapor phase. Analytical flow cytometry was used to check the purity and quantity of each magnetically sorted T cell population. From each sorted fraction, genomic DNA was isolated and quantified by UV absorbance on a Nanodrop 2000c.

The sample taken for sequencing was naive CD4+ T cells sorted from blood. Taken with the paper, the label for cell subset or site translates to: CD45RA+ positively selected. The receptor chain draws on TRBV7-8 and TRBJ2-3; the best D guess is TRBD2, with 5 bases matching. This sequence was found in a woman aged 25 to 45 in good health. The DNA sequence is TGTGCCAGCAGCTTAGTAGTGCTAGCATCGAGAACAGATACGCAGTATTTT. Translated, this gives CASSLVVLASRTDTQYF.